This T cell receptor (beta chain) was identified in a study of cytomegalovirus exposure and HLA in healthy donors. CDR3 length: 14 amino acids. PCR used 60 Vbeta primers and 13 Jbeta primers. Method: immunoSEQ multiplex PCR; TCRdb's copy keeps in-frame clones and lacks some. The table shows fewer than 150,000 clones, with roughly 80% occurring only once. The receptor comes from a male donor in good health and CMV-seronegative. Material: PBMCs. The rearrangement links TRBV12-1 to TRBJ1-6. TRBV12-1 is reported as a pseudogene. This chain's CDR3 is CASSSYRGWSPLHF. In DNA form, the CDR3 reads TGTGCCAGCAGCTCGTACCGCGGTTGGTCACCCCTCCACTTT.